The 11 T cell receptor beta chains below come from one sample, sequenced in a study of tumour-infiltrating T cells in Burkitt lymphoma. This table comes from immunoSEQ multiplex PCR, and its TCRdb copy is limited to in-frame clones, with some not included. The sample has roughly 1,500 clones, approximately 75% seen once. The sequenced sample consisted of tumor tissue. The source of these receptors is a human donor with diffuse large B-cell lymphoma.

The gene calls are TRBV6-1 and TRBJ2-7; D call uncertain. The V end was cut by 8 bases, the J end by 3 bases, with 11 bases between. There are 12 residues in the CDR3. The germline gives CDR1 MNHNS, CDR2 SASEGT. CDR3 nucleotide sequence: TGTGCCAGCTCCCTAGAAGGCTACGAGCAGTACTTC. Residues: CASSLEGYEQYF.

V and J are TRBV5-6 and TRBJ2-3; D perhaps matches TRBD2 (5 bases). CDR3 length: 14 amino acids. CDR1 is SGHDT, CDR2 YYEEEE, per germline. Trimming left V 4 bases short and J 2 bases short, with 11 bases between. CDR3 nucleotide sequence: TGTGCCAGCAGCCCCGACGGACTCACAGATACGCAGTATTTT. Translating it yields CASSPDGLTDTQYF.

This chain connects TRBV28 to TRBJ2-7, with D tentatively TRBD2 (6 bases). The CDR3 extends over 13 amino acids. From germline, CDR1 is MDHEN and CDR2 SYDVKM. Trimming removed 0 bases from V and 3 bases from J, with 6 bases in between. The CDR3 DNA reads as TGTGCCAGCAGTTTATGGGGGGGCTACGAGCAGTACTTC. It yields the protein CASSLWGGYEQYF.

The chain couples TRBV5-6 to TRBJ1-2; a weak D match, TRBD1 (5 bases). The CDR3 spans 13 residues. The ends were cut back, 5 bases at V and 4 bases at J, with 12 bases in the middle. Germline CDR1 is SGHDT and CDR2 is YYEEEE. The CDR3 bases are TGTGCCAGCAGGAAGACAGCCGCCTATGGCTACACCTTC. It translates to CASRKTAAYGYTF.

CDR3 nucleotides: TGTGCCAGCAGCTTCGTCCGGGGGTCAGGGGATACGCAGTATTTT. It is translated as CASSFVRGSGDTQYF. The chain employs TRBV11-2 and TRBJ2-3, with D tentatively TRBD2 (6 bases). Per the germline V gene, CDR1 is SGHAT and CDR2 is FQNNGV. The CDR3 has 15 amino acids. V lost 3 bases and J lost 6, with 16 bases in between.

The chain uses TRBV4-3 and TRBJ2-1; D is perhaps TRBD1 (5 bases). The V gene lost 1 base and the J gene lost 3 bases, with 13 bases spanning the gap. Germline CDR1 is LGHNA and CDR2 is YSLEER. This CDR3 is built from 16 residues. CDR3 DNA sequence: TGCGCCAGCAGCCAAGGGCAGGGCCCCATCTACAATGAGCAGTTCTTC. It is translated as CASSQGQGPIYNEQFF.

This clone has a handful of counts. The genes are TRBV19 and TRBJ2-3; D remains unclear. Trimming took 5 bases from V and 1 from J, leaving 10 bases between them. Germline V lookup: CDR1 LNHDA, CDR2 SQIVND (reference sequence). The CDR3 totals 14 residues. CDR3 sequence (DNA): TGTGCCAGTAGTGAAGATGGCGGCACAGATACGCAGTATTTT. Translating it yields CASSEDGGTDTQYF.

This chain joins TRBV4-1 and TRBJ2-3, with a weak D call TRBD2 (5 bases). CDR3 size: 16 residues. V lost 0 bases and J 0 bases, leaving 10 bases between the germline ends. CDR1 and CDR2 (germline): MGHRA, YSYEKL. The CDR3 sequence: CASSQDAGMSTDTQYF. CDR3 sequence (DNA): TGCGCCAGCAGCCAAGACGCCGGGATGAGCACAGATACGCAGTATTTT.

V and J are TRBV27 and TRBJ2-5, with 11 bases aligning to TRBD2. V was pared by 2 bases and J by 5 bases, with 7 bases of the junction left unmatched. CDR3 length: 16 amino acids. Germline V gene data show CDR1 as MNHEY and CDR2 as SMNVEV (reference sequence). The CDR3 DNA is TGTGCCAGCAGTTTACTAGCGGGAGGTGGGTGGGAGACCCAGTACTTC. As protein: CASSLLAGGGWETQYF.

This sequence joins TRBV9 and TRBJ1-1; D remains unclear. V lost 0 bases to trimming and J lost 2 bases, with 8 bases between them. Germline CDR1 reads SGDLS; CDR2 reads YYNGEE. This CDR3 is 14 amino acids long. The CDR3 coding sequence is TGTGCCAGCAGCGTAGACGGCACTAACACTGAAGCTTTCTTT. Translating it yields CASSVDGTNTEAFF.

This clone has only one observation. The chain carries TRBV5-1 and TRBJ2-7; D unclear. Trimming pared 0 bases from V and 1 base from J, leaving 8 bases between. Per the germline V gene, CDR1 is SGHRS and CDR2 is YFSETQ. This CDR3 has 14 amino acids. The CDR3 loop reads CASSLDPASYEQYF. CDR3 DNA sequence: TGCGCCAGCAGCTTGGATCCAGCATCCTACGAGCAGTACTTC.